This entry lists 16 T cell receptor beta chains sequenced from one sample in a study of CXCR3-negative and CXCR3-positive naive CD8 T cells (dated by TCRdb to about 2019). The reads were generated on a NextSeq 550. The Human TCR Profiling Kit (MiLaboratory) was used to make UMI-labeled 5' RACE TRB cDNA libraries. After reprocessing by TCRdb, each CDR3 protein sequence is one entry, and no DNA is given. The table for this sample records 100,000 to 150,000 distinct CDR3 sequences. The top ten clones comprise 0.45% to 0.6% of the sample. The sample comprised naive CXCR3- CD8+ T cells from blood. Sample cell subset or site, as interpreted from the label and publication: CD45RO-CCR7+CD27+CD95- naive CD8+ T cells lacking CXCR3 (TNR3-). The receptor source for this set is a human donor in good health. Some clones in this sample may be carry-over from other donors' samples.

J is TRBJ2-1 and V is TRBV6-2 or TRBV6-3. This CDR3 region has 16 residues. Germline V gene lookup returns CDR1 MNHEY and CDR2 SVGEGT. The CDR3 sequence: CASSYSVVGAYNEQFF.

The CDR3 protein is CASGWTGNTGELFF. V and J are TRBV25-1 and TRBJ2-2; TCRdb's assignment of TRBD1 cannot be checked, as there is no DNA. CDR3 length: 14 amino acids. Germline V gene lookup returns CDR1 MGHDK and CDR2 SYGVNS.

The chain employs TRBV14 and TRBJ2-1; TCRdb's assignment of TRBD2 cannot be checked, as there is no DNA. The CDR3 has 16 residues. CDR1 is SGHDN, CDR2 FVKESK, per germline. The CDR3: CASSEPGLAGYNEQFF.

The gene calls are TRBV29-1 and TRBJ2-2. This CDR3 comprises 14 residues. Germline V CDR1 and CDR2: SQVTM, ANQGSEA. CDR3 region: CSVEDNRRGGELFF.

The chain couples TRBV29-1 to TRBJ1-1. CDR3 length: 15 amino acids. In germline, CDR1 is SQVTM, CDR2 ANQGSEA. The CDR3 sequence: CSVVDRPYANTEAFF.

The rearrangement joins TRBV5-6 to TRBJ2-1; TCRdb calls TRBD2, which cannot be checked without DNA. Germline CDR1 SGHDT, CDR2 YYEEEE. This CDR3 is built from 16 residues. This CDR3 is CASSLGTSGSSNEQFF.

This chain links TRBV6-1 with TRBJ2-7. Germline CDR1 and CDR2: MNHNS and SASEGT. CDR3 length: 16 amino acids. CDR3 protein: CASISSFGVLTYEQYF.

The chain combines TRBV5-6 with TRBJ2-1. The CDR3 sequence is 13 residues long. The germline V gene has CDR1 SGHDT and CDR2 YYEEEE. The CDR3 reads CASSLASFDEQFF.

This chain uses TRBV25-1 with TRBJ2-3; TCRdb's D gene call, TRBD1, goes unchecked for lack of DNA. Germline V lookup: CDR1 MGHDK, CDR2 SYGVNS. The CDR3 loop spans 17 amino acids. The CDR3: CASSDSPGFSGTDTQYF.

This chain uses TRBV28 with TRBJ1-5. The CDR3 runs to 15 residues. Germline CDR1 is MDHEN and CDR2 is SYDVKM. This chain's CDR3 is CASSLQLGSGQPQHF. The entire variable domain, with the rest obtained from reference TRBV28 and TRBJ1-5, is as follows: DVKVTQSSRYLVKRTGEKVFLECVQDMDHENMFWYRQDPGLGLRLIYFSYDVKMKEKGDIPEGYSVSREKKERFSLILESASTNQTSMYLCASSLQLGSGQPQHFGDGTRLSIL.

CDR3 residues: CASSSPETQYF. This chain links TRBV11-2 with TRBJ2-5. CDR3 length: 11 residues. Germline CDR1 reads SGHAT; CDR2 reads FQNNGV.

This chain uses TRBV28 with TRBJ2-7; absent DNA, TCRdb's TRBD2 call cannot be checked. The CDR3 consists of 16 residues. Looked up from germline, CDR1 is MDHEN and CDR2 is SYDVKM. This chain's CDR3 is CASSYKLMGPSAEQYF.

J is TRBJ2-1 and V is TRBV3-1. Germline assignment: CDR1 LGHDT and CDR2 YNNKEL (reference sequence). The length of the CDR3 is 17 residues. The CDR3 is CASSQDSVSTSYNEQFF.

The chain combines TRBV20-1 with TRBJ2-7; TCRdb lists TRBD2, though no DNA is available to test this call. The CDR3 loop spans 13 amino acids. Germline V gene sequence: CDR1 DFQATT, CDR2 SNEGSKA (reference sequence). The CDR3 sequence: CSAYGLPNYEQYF.

The chain links TRBV27 to TRBJ2-6. The CDR3 contains 13 residues. Germline CDR1 is MNHEY and CDR2 is SMNVEV (reference sequence). The CDR3 sequence: CASSEPGANVLTF.

This chain uses TRBV19 with TRBJ2-1; TCRdb selects TRBD2, and the lack of DNA leaves this call unchecked. This CDR3 is 17 amino acids long. The germline CDR1 and CDR2 sequences are LNHDA and SQIVND (reference sequence). This chain's CDR3 is CASSIGTGGDSYNEQFF.